This T cell receptor beta chain was identified in a study of T cell responses to AZD1222 COVID-19 vaccine (dated by TCRdb to 2020 to 2023). Regarding the study in general: AZD1222 recipients whose second dose came at about 4 weeks and those whose second dose came at about 12 weeks were combined into one group, since spike-specific TCR depth and breadth did not differ between the two schedules. A total of just over 230 trial participants underwent TCR sequencing, of whom about 200 had received two doses of AZD1222 and 26 had received two doses of the MenACWY control vaccine. Trial participants were enrolled by age into subgroups of 18-55, 56-69 and 70-plus years, and around 150, 28 and 57 TCR-sequenced participants, respectively, were included in these subgroups. Here is what the overall study found, with its caveats: Spike-specific TCR breadth and depth rose significantly after two AZD1222 doses compared with day 0 and with MenACWY recipients. Most participants were white British and females outnumbered males, and the authors suggested that clonal diversity may have been underestimated. The 56-69-year group was small, and its depth increase did not reach significance, likely because of low power. The whole spike protein was spanned by vaccine-associated CD4 TCRs, and dominant responses were seen in regions 160-218 and 743-854. Reportedly, close to half of the unique spike-specific TCRs recognized epitopes lying outside the regions that are mutated in the B.1.351 and B.1.1.7 variants. No day 14 peak-response samples were available, so repertoires were characterized only after the peak T cell response. Conclusions about previously exposed vaccinees are limited because only six or seven AZD1222 recipients were SARS-CoV-2 seropositive at baseline.

The CDR3 regions of human TCRbeta chains were analyzed by immunosequencing. For the original study's pipeline: TCRs in the repertoires were compared against a reference library of SARS-CoV-2-specific TCRs that had been generated with the MIRA antigen-specificity platform. Breadth was defined as the fraction of unique TCRs that were SARS-CoV-2-associated, and depth was defined as the fraction of total T cells that were SARS-CoV-2-associated. Using the MIRA data, each spike-specific TCR was assigned both to the spike region to which the TCR was reactive and to a CD4 or CD8 class. Log10-transformed breadth and depth values were compared by one-way ANOVA with Sidak's multiple comparisons tests. TCRdb took this table from immuneACCESS and kept in-frame rearrangements with V and J called. Such tables lack part of the clones; where checked against another copy, unresolved V genes explain under half of the gap, and the rest is unexplained. That table gives V, J and clone size, and the DNA gave D and trimming. This sample comprises about 92,000 clones, roughly 87% of them detected only once. Jointly, the top ten make up around 1.6% of the sample.

The junction carries 7 bases between V and J, which are trimmed by 1 base and 0 bases respectively. The germline V gene supplies CDR1 SGHTA and CDR2 FQGNSA. From the cysteine up to the phenylalanine, the CDR3 has a length of 14 residues. Kept here is only the CDR3 DNA, which spans 42 bases and is read in frame from base 1. Concerning this clone itself: What antigen it recognizes has not been identified. No per-base quality is available; no much larger clone lies one base away.

The time point label of this sample denotes: baseline before first vaccination. Vaccinee samples were obtained from the UK trials COV001 and COV002, which included a single-blind randomized controlled phase 2/3 trial of AZD1222 (ChAdOx1 nCoV-19) in healthy adults. For TCRbeta chain sequencing, PBMC samples were collected from trial participants at day 0 and at day 28 after the second dose. The V and J segments used are TRBV7-2 and TRBJ2-7; the D gene is unclear. This clonotype was obtained from an adult in good health. This specimen consisted of peripheral blood, obtained on day 0 of AZD1222 vaccination. The sequence in DNA is TGTGCCAGCAGCTTAGACGGCAACTCCTACGAGCAGTACTTC. Translated, this gives CASSLDGNSYEQYF. Outside the CDR3, residues come from the reference TRBV7-2 and TRBJ2-7 proteins, so the full variable domain is: GAGVSQSPSNKVTEKGKDVELRCDPISGHTALYWYRQSLGQGLEFLIYFQGNSAPDKSGLPSDRFSAERTGGSVSTLTIQRTQQEDSAVYLCASSLDGNSYEQYFGPGTRLTVT.